Sequencing of this TCR beta chain was carried out in a study of OX40 agonist ivuxolimab in advanced cancers. Regarding the study as a whole: Clonal expansion by week 6 occurred in CD4+ and CD8+ blood T cells (at 0.1 to 3.0 mg/kg).

Of note for this clone: Its antigen is currently unknown.

TCRdb's table, derived via immunoSEQ multiplex PCR, lists solely in-frame clones and lacks some. The repertoire holds 70,000 to 95,000 clones, with 80% to 90% as singletons. The CDR3 length is 16 residues. The V and J ends lost 4 bases and 7 bases respectively, with 23 bases between them. Germline V lookup: CDR1 SGHNT, CDR2 YYREEE (reference sequence). The sequencing used CD4+ or CD8+ T cells sorted from blood, collected in a trial of the OX40 agonist ivuxolimab. This receptor was identified in an adult with an advanced solid tumor such as melanoma, head and neck, liver or kidney cancer. The V gene is TRBV5-4, the J gene TRBJ1-2, with D perhaps TRBD1 (5 bases). The DNA for the CDR3 is TGTGCCAGCAGCCTCCCGGGACCGAGTCCAGGGAGTGGCTACACCTTC. Encoded protein: CASSLPGPSPGSGYTF. Based on the CDR3 plus reference TRBV5-4 and TRBJ1-2, the full variable domain is ETGVTQSPTHLIKTRGQQVTLRCSSQSGHNTVSWYQQALGQGPQFIFQYYREEENGRGNFPPRFSGLQFPNYSSELNVNALELDDSALYLCASSLPGPSPGSGYTFGSGTRLTVV.